This entry features one TCR beta chain sequence. Its antigen remains unknown. V was trimmed by 2 bases and J by 5 bases, leaving 12 bases between them. CDR1 and CDR2 (germline): SGHDN, FVKESK. The CDR3 has 14 amino acids. The protocol was immunoSEQ multiplex PCR, while the TCRdb copy is restricted to in-frame clones and leaves out a portion. The data hold fewer than 800,000 clones, with about 90% observed a single time. Sample treatment: around 19 received Ad26.COV2.S at low or high dose, single or two shots; roughly five received placebo; per-sample allocation not given. Sampling took place 63 days after the first vaccine or placebo injection. This sample is part of a study of Ad26.COV2.S vaccination and SARS-CoV-2 variants. Turning to the study itself: Donor was one of the participants in the Ad26.COV2.S arm of the COV1001 trial. Once, or twice with 56 days between doses, Ad26.COV2.S was given intramuscularly. Study-wide results and caveats: After vaccination, reports described spike-specific CD8+ and CD4+ T cell responses as showing substantial breadth. Measurement of non-spike TCR breadth gave similar results in vaccine and placebo recipients.

V usage is TRBV14 and J usage is TRBJ1-2; D unclear. This TCR was sampled from a person aged 18-65 years who received the Ad26.COV2.S COVID-19 vaccine or a placebo. This material consisted of peripheral blood, taken in a trial of Ad26.COV2.S vaccine versus placebo. CDR3 in DNA: TGTGCCAGCAGCCAAACCCAGGTCGGTTATGGCTACACCTTC. This gives the protein CASSQTQVGYGYTF. Filled out from reference TRBV14 and TRBJ1-2, the complete variable domain reads EAGVTQFPSHSVIEKGQTVTLRCDPISGHDNLYWYRRVMGKEIKFLLHFVKESKQDESGMPNNRFLAERTGGTYSTLKVQPAELEDSGVYFCASSQTQVGYGYTFGSGTRLTVV.